The 25 T cell receptor beta chains below all came from one sample that was sequenced in a study of shared T cell receptors in the human thymus (dated by TCRdb to 2020 to 2023). Receptors were amplified or captured by the immunoSEQ multiplex PCR assay. In TCRdb, the immuneACCESS table is reduced to in-frame sequences with V and J assigned. These tables do not hold every clone; where another copy was compared, an unresolved V gene accounts for under half, and the others remain unexplained. The sample contains approximately 490,000 clones, about 84% of them found a single time. The ten biggest clones cover 0.013% of the sample. These records were also assigned to another study, of human thymus T cells.

The sequenced sample consisted of thymocytes. All receptors come from a boy under three years old with a congenital heart defect. Donor details come from another sample of the same person, matched by shared clones.

This chain uses TRBV2 with TRBJ2-7, with 7 positions matching TRBD2. There are 13 residues in the CDR3. Germline-derived CDR1 and CDR2 are SNHLY and FYNNEI. V shed 7 bases, J shed 0 bases, and the junction held 3 bases outside the gene matches. The CDR3 sequence: CASTGLNSYEQYF. The DNA for the CDR3 is TGTGCCAGCACGGGACTAAACTCCTACGAGCAGTACTTC.

CDR3 sequence: CATSIDPGVTDTQYF. In nucleotides, the CDR3 is TGTGCCACCAGCATTGATCCGGGAGTCACAGATACGCAGTATTTT. This chain links TRBV15 with TRBJ2-3; a weak D match, TRBD2 (6 bases). This CDR3 spans 15 amino acids. In germline, CDR1 is LNHNV, CDR2 YYDKDF (reference sequence). V dropped 4 bases and J dropped 2 bases, with 13 bases sitting between them.

This sequence joins TRBV6-5 and TRBJ1-2; 7 bases fit TRBD1. The germline CDR1 and CDR2 sequences are MNHEY and SVGAGI. The CDR3 contains 14 residues. After removal of 5 bases from V and 3 bases from J, the junction contained 6 bases not matched to a gene. The CDR3 nucleotides read TGTGCCAGCAGTACCTTTGACAGGGACTATGGCTACACCTTC. Protein sequence: CASSTFDRDYGYTF.

The chain employs TRBV25-1 and TRBJ2-7, with 8 bases fitting TRBD1. The CDR3 length is 17 residues. The germline gives CDR1 MGHDK, CDR2 SYGVNS. Unmatched junction bases numbered 16, after V lost 0 bases and J lost 9 bases. CDR3 loop: CASSEYLEPLSGTGQYF. The CDR3 DNA is TGTGCCAGCAGTGAATACCTAGAACCTCTCTCCGGGACAGGGCAGTACTTC.

This sequence joins TRBV18 and TRBJ2-4; no reliable D call. Germline CDR1 reads KGHSH; CDR2 reads LQKENI. This CDR3 is built from 18 residues. Trimming stripped 0 bases from V and 3 bases from J, with 18 bases between. CDR3 DNA: TGTGCCAGCTCACCACCGACAAACTGCGAAAATGTCAAAAACATTCAGTACTTC. Protein: CASSPPTNCENVKNIQYF.

This clone was recorded a few times. The rearrangement joins TRBV5-6 to TRBJ1-1, with 7 positions matching TRBD1. CDR3 size: 14 residues. Per germline, CDR1 SGHDT and CDR2 YYEEEE. Losses at the gene ends were 1 base for V and 6 bases for J; bases not matched to a gene: 6. CDR3 protein: CASSLRQGVSEAFF. CDR3 nucleotide sequence: TGTGCCAGCAGCTTGAGGCAGGGGGTCTCTGAAGCTTTCTTT. Full variable domain (rest looked up from reference TRBV5-6 and TRBJ1-1): DAGVTQSPTHLIKTRGQQVTLRCSPKSGHDTVSWYQQALGQGPQFIFQYYEEEERQRGNFPDRFSGHQFPNYSSELNVNALLLGDSALYLCASSLRQGVSEAFFGQGTRLTVV.

The chain joins TRBV5-1 to TRBJ2-7; a possible D gene is TRBD2 (6 bases). CDR1 SGHRS and CDR2 YFSETQ come from the germline V gene. The V end lost 0 bases, the J end lost 5 bases, and 12 bases lay between the germline ends. The CDR3 covers 14 residues. In nucleotides, the CDR3 is TGCGCCAGCAGCTTGGCTAGCGTCGGCGACGAGCAGTACTTC. As protein: CASSLASVGDEQYF.

The CDR3 protein is CASSQEGREVHEQYF. The CDR3, as DNA: TGCGCCAGCAGCCAAGAAGGGCGGGAGGTCCACGAGCAGTACTTC. The chain links TRBV4-3 to TRBJ2-7, with TRBD2 identical over 8 bases. CDR3 length: 15 residues. Trimming removed 0 bases from V and 5 bases from J; junction bases left unmatched: 6. The germline CDR1 and CDR2 sequences are LGHNA and YSLEER.

The CDR3 bases are TGCGCCAGCAGTGATAGTCGGCCTACCCCGATGGGACACGCGTCCTACGAGCAGTACTTC. Protein: CASSDSRPTPMGHASYEQYF. The genes are TRBV10-1 and TRBJ2-7; possibly TRBD1 for D (6 bases). V was shortened by 3 bases and J by 1 base, with 28 bases between the two germline ends. Germline-derived CDR1 and CDR2 are WNHNN and SYGVQD (reference sequence). The CDR3 consists of 20 residues.

This chain uses TRBV11-3 with TRBJ2-2, with 12 nucleotides matching TRBD2. The junction had 5 bases not matched to a gene; V was cut back by 6 bases and J by 6 bases. Germline V lookup: CDR1 SGHNT, CDR2 YENEEA. The CDR3 has 15 residues. This CDR3 is CASSLTSGSSGELFF. CDR3 coding DNA: TGTGCCAGCAGTCTGACTAGCGGGAGCTCCGGGGAGCTGTTTTTT.

The chain is built from TRBV28 and TRBJ1-2, with a weak D call TRBD1 (6 bases). Per germline, CDR1 MDHEN and CDR2 SYDVKM. Trimming left V 3 bases short and J 4 bases short, with 15 bases between. The CDR3 length is 15 residues. This CDR3 reads CASSLVPGAGYGYTF. CDR3 bases: TGTGCCAGCAGTTTGGTTCCAGGGGCGGGCTATGGCTACACCTTC.

A single count supports this clone. The gene calls are TRBV29-1 and TRBJ2-5, with 11 bases lining up with TRBD1. CDR1 and CDR2 (germline): SQVTM, ANQGSEA. The V and J ends lost 2 bases and 5 bases, in that order; junction bases with no gene match: 10. This CDR3 comprises 16 residues. The CDR3 DNA reads as TGCAGCGTTGAAATGTGGACAGGGGGCGCGTTGGAGACCCAGTACTTC. Translating gives CSVEMWTGGALETQYF.

V usage is TRBV30 and J usage is TRBJ1-1, with D uncertain. Germline CDR1 GTSNPN, CDR2 SVGIG (reference sequence). The CDR3 is 14 amino acids. V lost 6 bases, J lost 3 bases, and 17 bases lay in between. In DNA, the CDR3 is TGTGCCTGCAACCGGTTCGGGGAGTACACTGAAGCTTTCTTT. It codes for CACNRFGEYTEAFF.

This rearrangement joins TRBV7-2 to TRBJ2-5, with 9 bases lining up with TRBD2. From germline, CDR1 is SGHTA and CDR2 FQGNSA. Trimming cost V 2 bases and J 4 bases; bases outside gene matches: 14. CDR3 length: 18 residues. The DNA for the CDR3 is TGTGCCAGCAGCTTACATCTTAAGGCTAGCGGGGAGTCAGAGACCCAGTACTTC. This translates into CASSLHLKASGESETQYF.

This clone showed up just a few times. The chain joins TRBV27 to TRBJ2-5; D is possibly TRBD2 (6 bases). V was cut by 3 bases and J by 5 bases, with 13 bases left in between. The CDR3 has 14 amino acids. CDR1 is MNHEY, CDR2 SMNVEV, per germline (reference sequence). The CDR3 DNA is TGTGCCAGCAGTTTCCAGCGGGTGGCGGAGACCCAGTACTTC. Amino acids: CASSFQRVAETQYF.

This clone has just a few counts. V gene TRBV6-6 combines with J gene TRBJ2-3; 7 positions match TRBD2. V was pared by 5 bases and J by 6 bases, with 11 bases of the junction left unmatched. Germline V gene data show CDR1 as MNHNY and CDR2 as SVGAGI (reference sequence). This CDR3 spans 15 amino acids. As DNA, the CDR3 is TGTGCCAGCAGTCCAAGCGGGGAGATGTCGGATACGCAGTATTTT. It specifies CASSPSGEMSDTQYF.

The J gene is TRBJ1-2, the V gene TRBV29-1; no firm D call. Per germline, CDR1 SQVTM and CDR2 ANQGSEA. V gave up 1 base and J gave up 4 bases, with 7 bases separating them. CDR3 length equals 12 residues. CDR3 sequence (DNA): TGCAGCGTTGAAGGGCGAGGCTATGGCTACACCTTC. Its protein is CSVEGRGYGYTF.

J is TRBJ2-7 and V is TRBV28; the match to TRBD2 covers 14 bases. The germline V gene encodes CDR1 MDHEN and CDR2 SYDVKM. The CDR3 is 15 residues long. The V gene end was trimmed by 6 bases and the J gene end by 7 bases; junction bases not matched to a gene: 8. The CDR3 loop reads CASRRGTSGRGEQYF. The CDR3 DNA reads as TGTGCCAGCAGGCGTGGGACTAGCGGGAGAGGGGAGCAGTACTTC.

The V and J genes are TRBV30 and TRBJ2-5; 9 positions agree with TRBD1. CDR3 length: 15 residues. CDR1 and CDR2 (germline): GTSNPN, SVGIG (reference sequence). V trimming: 4 bases; J trimming: 5 bases; junction bases outside the gene matches: 11. In nucleotides, the CDR3 is TGTGCCTGGACCAGACAGGGGGGGGTTTGGGAGACCCAGTACTTC. Translating it yields CAWTRQGGVWETQYF.

Only a few counts were recorded for this clone. The chain links TRBV19 to TRBJ2-2; perhaps TRBD1 as D (6 bases). The germline V gene encodes CDR1 LNHDA and CDR2 SQIVND (reference sequence). This CDR3 is built from 14 residues. Trimming pared 3 bases from V and 5 bases from J, leaving 10 bases between. CDR3 loop: CASSMAQGTGELFF. The DNA of the CDR3 is TGTGCCAGTAGTATGGCCCAGGGGACCGGGGAGCTGTTTTTT.

V and J are TRBV6-5 and TRBJ2-2, with D possibly being TRBD1 (5 bases). CDR1 is MNHEY and CDR2 is SVGAGI in the germline V gene. The CDR3 has 14 amino acids. The V end lost 2 bases, the J end lost 4 bases, and 8 bases lay between the germline ends. CDR3 bases: TGTGCCAGCAGTTACCAGGGTCCCACCGGGGAGCTGTTTTTT. This sequence encodes CASSYQGPTGELFF.

The V and J genes are TRBV25-1 and TRBJ1-5; D not certain. Looked up from germline, CDR1 is MGHDK and CDR2 is SYGVNS. The CDR3 is 14 residues long. The ends were cut back, 5 bases at V and 3 bases at J, with 11 bases in the middle. This chain's CDR3 is CASSKRHHNQPQHF. The CDR3 DNA sequence: TGTGCCAGCAGTAAGAGACACCACAATCAGCCCCAGCATTTT.

This sequence joins TRBV25-1 and TRBJ2-7; D might be TRBD1 (5 bases). V gave up 6 bases and J gave up 6 bases, with 24 bases separating them. The CDR3 extends over 16 amino acids. Germline V gives CDR1 MGHDK, CDR2 SYGVNS. The CDR3 protein is CASSRRPDTPYSEQYF. The CDR3 region has the DNA TGTGCCAGCAGCCGTCGACCGGACACCCCCTATAGCGAGCAGTACTTC.

V gene TRBV7-9 combines with J gene TRBJ1-1; no clear D. Germline CDR1 and CDR2: SEHNR and FQNEAQ (reference sequence). Trimming took off 0 bases at V and 5 bases at J, with 7 bases between the two ends. This CDR3 spans 13 amino acids. Here the CDR3 DNA reads TGTGCCAGCAGCTTAGCTCCGGGGACTGAAGCTTTCTTT. It specifies CASSLAPGTEAFF. Combining the CDR3 with reference TRBV7-9 and TRBJ1-1 gives the whole variable domain DTGVSQNPRHKITKRGQNVTFRCDPISEHNRLYWYRQTLGQGPEFLTYFQNEAQLEKSRLLSDRFSAERPKGSFSTLEIQRTEQGDSAMYLCASSLAPGTEAFFGQGTRLTVV.

This sequence joins TRBV9 and TRBJ2-1; perhaps TRBD2 as D (7 bases). There are 14 residues in the CDR3. Trimming removed 4 bases at V and 7 bases at J, with 15 bases between. Germline CDR1 reads SGDLS; CDR2 reads YYNGEE. In nucleotides, the CDR3 is TGTGCCAGCAGCCTGGGGGGGCGGGGGAATGAGCAGTTCTTC. Protein sequence: CASSLGGRGNEQFF.